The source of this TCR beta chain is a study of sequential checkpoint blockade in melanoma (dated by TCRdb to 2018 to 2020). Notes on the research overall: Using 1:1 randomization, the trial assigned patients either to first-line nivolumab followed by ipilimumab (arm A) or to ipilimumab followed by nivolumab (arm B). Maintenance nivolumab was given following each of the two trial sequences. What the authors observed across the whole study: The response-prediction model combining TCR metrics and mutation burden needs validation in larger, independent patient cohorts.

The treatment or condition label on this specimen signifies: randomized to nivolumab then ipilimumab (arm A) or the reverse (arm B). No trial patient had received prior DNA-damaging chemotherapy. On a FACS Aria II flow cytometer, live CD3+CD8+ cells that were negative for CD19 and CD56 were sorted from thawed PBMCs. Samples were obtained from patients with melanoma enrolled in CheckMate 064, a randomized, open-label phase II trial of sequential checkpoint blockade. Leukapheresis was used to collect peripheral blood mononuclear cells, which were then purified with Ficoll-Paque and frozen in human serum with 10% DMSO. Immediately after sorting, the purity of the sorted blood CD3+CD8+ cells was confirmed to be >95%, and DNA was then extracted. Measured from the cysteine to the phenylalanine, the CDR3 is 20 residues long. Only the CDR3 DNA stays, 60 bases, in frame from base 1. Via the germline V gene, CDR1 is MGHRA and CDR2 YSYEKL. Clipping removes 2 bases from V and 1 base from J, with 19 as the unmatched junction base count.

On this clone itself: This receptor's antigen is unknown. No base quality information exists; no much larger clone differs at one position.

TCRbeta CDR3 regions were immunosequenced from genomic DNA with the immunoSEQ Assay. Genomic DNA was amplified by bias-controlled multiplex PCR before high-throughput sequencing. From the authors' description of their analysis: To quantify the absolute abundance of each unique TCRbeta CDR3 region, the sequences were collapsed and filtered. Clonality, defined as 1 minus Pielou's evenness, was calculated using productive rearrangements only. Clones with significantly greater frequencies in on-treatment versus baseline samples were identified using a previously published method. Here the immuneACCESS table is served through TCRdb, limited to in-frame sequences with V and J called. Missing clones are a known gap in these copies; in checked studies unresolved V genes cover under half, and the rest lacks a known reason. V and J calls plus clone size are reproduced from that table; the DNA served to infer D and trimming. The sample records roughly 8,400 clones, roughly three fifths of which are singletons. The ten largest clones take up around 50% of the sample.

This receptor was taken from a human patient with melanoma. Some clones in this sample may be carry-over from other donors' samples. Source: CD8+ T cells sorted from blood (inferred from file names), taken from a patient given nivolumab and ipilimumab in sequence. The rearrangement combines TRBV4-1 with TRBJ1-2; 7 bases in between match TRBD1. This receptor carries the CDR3 CASSQLSRRTGGAGNYGYTF. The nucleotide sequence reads TGCGCCAGCAGCCAACTTTCTCGGAGGACAGGAGGGGCGGGTAACTATGGCTACACCTTC.